The entry below describes one TCR beta chain. In germline, CDR1 is LGHDT, CDR2 YNNKEL (reference sequence). The CDR3 is 15 amino acids. Deletions cut 2 bases from V and 0 bases from J, with 10 bases between. Original methodology: Amplification of reference gene primers was used by the study to estimate nucleated cell counts. TCRdb's copy holds only in-frame clones and misses some; the assay was immunoSEQ multiplex PCR. V and J calls and clone size are copied from that table; D and trimming were computed from the DNA. The sample lists about 190,000 clones; around 80% were seen once. This specimen belongs to a study of blood T cell repertoires in COVID-19. At the level of the study: From the United States, Italy and Spain came samples of acute and convalescent COVID-19. Sources were T cells, B-cell-depleted T cells, or PBMCs; the material itself was cDNA or gDNA.

What was sequenced was peripheral blood. J is TRBJ1-1 and V is TRBV3-1 (or the pseudogene TRBV3-2); D is unclear. This receptor was obtained from a woman over 75 with active or convalescent COVID-19. CDR3 in amino acids: CASSQRREVNTEAFF. CDR3 coding DNA: TGTGCCAGCAGCCAAAGGCGAGAGGTGAACACTGAAGCTTTCTTT.